A single sample gave rise to the 5 T cell receptor beta chains below, sequenced in a study of CD8+ T cells in alopecia areata (dated by TCRdb to 2017 to 2018). The method behind the library was the immunoSEQ multiplex PCR assay. RNA was extracted from all samples and reverse transcribed into cDNA as template for TCR sequencing. TCRdb took over this immuneACCESS table, retaining in-frame rearrangements with V and J assigned. Such tables are incomplete; in checked studies, under half of the missing clones stem from an unresolved V gene, and the remainder is unexplained. Counted in this sample were about 150,000 clones; nearly 55% of them appeared once. About a sixth of the sample lies in the top ten. What the time point label conveys for this sample: more than three weeks on oral tofacitinib. The treatment or condition label, read with the paper, signifies: oral pan-JAK inhibitor, 5-10 mg twice daily.

The source material was CD8+ T cells sorted from blood, sampled at week 4, from a patient treated with tofacitinib. Receptors originate from a human donor with alopecia areata.

The chain recombines TRBV29-1 with TRBJ1-2, with 7 bases aligning to TRBD1. This CDR3 is 13 amino acids long. CDR1 SQVTM and CDR2 ANQGSEA come from the germline V gene. V gave up 6 bases and J gave up 3 bases; unmatched junction bases: 7. CDR3 nucleotides: TGCAGCGTAGAGGACAGGCCTGACTATGGCTACACCTTC. Amino acid sequence: CSVEDRPDYGYTF.

The chain carries TRBV9 and TRBJ2-1, with unresolved D. V lost 0 bases and J lost 8, with 9 bases in between. Germline values: CDR1 SGDLS, CDR2 YYNGEE. This CDR3 has 13 amino acids. The DNA for the CDR3 is TGTGCCAGCAGCGTAGCTCTGCGCCATGAGCAGTTCTTC. Its protein product is CASSVALRHEQFF. Supplemented by reference TRBV9 and TRBJ2-1, the full variable domain reads DSGVTQTPKHLITATGQRVTLRCSPRSGDLSVYWYQQSLDQGLQFLIQYYNGEERAKGNILERFSAQQFPDLHSELNLSSLELGDSALYFCASSVALRHEQFFGPGTRLTVL.

This clone was picked up a small number of times. This CDR3 is CASSFLVGGKSKFF. The DNA for the CDR3 is TGTGCCAGCAGCTTTTTGGTGGGGGGCAAGAGTAAGTTCTTC. V is TRBV5-4 and J is TRBJ2-1, with D perhaps assigned TRBD1 or TRBD2 (6 bases each). V was shortened by 2 bases and J by 14 bases, with 20 bases between the two germline ends. The CDR3 has 14 amino acids. CDR1 is SGHNT and CDR2 is YYREEE in the germline V gene (reference sequence).

This rearrangement joins TRBV4-3 to TRBJ1-2, with TRBD1 identical over 7 bases. The CDR3 is 16 amino acids. The ends lost 4 bases at V and 3 bases at J; junction bases unmatched: 11. Per the germline V gene, CDR1 is LGHNA and CDR2 is YSLEER. CDR3 DNA sequence: TGCGCCAGCAGCCGCTTTATCGGCCAGGGGGACTATGGCTACACCTTC. Translating gives CASSRFIGQGDYGYTF.

This chain joins TRBV9 and TRBJ2-3; maybe TRBD2 (6 bases). The V end was cut by 3 bases, the J end by 14 bases, with 19 bases between. This CDR3 has 13 amino acids. CDR1 and CDR2 from the germline V gene are SGDLS and YYNGEE. CDR3 nucleotide sequence: TGTGCCAGCAGCGCCTGGGGTGGGACTCCGCTGTATTTT. It is translated as CASSAWGGTPLYF.